The clone carrying this TCR beta chain occurred once. Antigen: not known. Germline V gives CDR1 LNHDA, CDR2 SQIVND (reference sequence). The CDR3 sequence is 14 residues long. V lost 3 bases, J lost 4 bases, and 12 bases lay in between. When ophthalmopathy did not progress within 18 months, Graves' hyperthyroidism was considered stable. The study enrolled patients aged 18 to 65 with newly diagnosed hyperthyroidism of under 2 months' duration. These data originate in a study of T cells in Graves' hyperthyroidism and ophthalmopathy. Across the whole study: Peripheral blood was drawn at first diagnosis, prior to all treatment. Whole-study findings and limits: Blood also carried most thyroid clonotypes expanded above 0.001.

What was amplified from RNA transcripts were TCR beta CDR3 regions. Researchers ran a first-round RT-PCR on the TCR CDR3 using the HTBI primer set. TCRdb reprocessed the multiplex PCR reads via MiXCR and lists one record per CDR3 protein. There are hundreds of thousands of distinct CDR3 sequences in the sample; 38% occur only once, and 7.5% to 9.5% lies in the top ten. The chain carries TRBV19 and TRBJ1-1; possibly TRBD1 for D (5 bases). The sequenced sample consisted of blood. The TCR comes from a man between 18 and 29 years old with Graves' hyperthyroidism. CDR3 amino acids: CASSMGRESTEAFF. For the CDR3, the DNA is TGTGCCAGTAGTATGGGGCGGGAGAGCACTGAAGCTTTCTTT. Complete variable domain (other parts from reference TRBV19 and TRBJ1-1): DGGITQSPKYLFRKEGQNVTLSCEQNLNHDAMYWYRQDPGQGLRLIYYSQIVNDFQKGDIAEGYSVSREKKESFPLTVTSAQKNPTAFYLCASSMGRESTEAFFGQGTRLTVV.